This TCR beta chain stems from a study of beta chain features in type 1 diabetes. Study-level results: People with Type 1 diabetes carried modestly yet significantly shorter TCRB CDR3s in all four CD4+ subsets.

Remarks on this clone: The antigen is unknown.

Sequenced material consisted of expressed TCRB transcripts (all of the isolated RNA was reverse transcribed). TCRdb keeps only in-frame clones here, not all; method: immunoSEQ multiplex PCR. Among under 900,000 clones, 15% to 20% were seen once, and the ten largest hold 0.02% to 0.025%. Sequencing used naive CD4+ T cells from blood. The source of this sequence is a woman younger than 35 in good health.

For the CDR3, the DNA is TGTGCCAGCAGGCCCGGGACTATTAAGTACGAGCAGTACTTC. Translated: CASRPGTIKYEQYF. This sequence joins TRBV28 and TRBJ2-7, with 7 bases that match TRBD2. This CDR3 has 14 amino acids. Trimming removed 6 bases from V and 4 bases from J; junction bases left unmatched: 9. CDR1 and CDR2 from the germline V gene are MDHEN and SYDVKM.